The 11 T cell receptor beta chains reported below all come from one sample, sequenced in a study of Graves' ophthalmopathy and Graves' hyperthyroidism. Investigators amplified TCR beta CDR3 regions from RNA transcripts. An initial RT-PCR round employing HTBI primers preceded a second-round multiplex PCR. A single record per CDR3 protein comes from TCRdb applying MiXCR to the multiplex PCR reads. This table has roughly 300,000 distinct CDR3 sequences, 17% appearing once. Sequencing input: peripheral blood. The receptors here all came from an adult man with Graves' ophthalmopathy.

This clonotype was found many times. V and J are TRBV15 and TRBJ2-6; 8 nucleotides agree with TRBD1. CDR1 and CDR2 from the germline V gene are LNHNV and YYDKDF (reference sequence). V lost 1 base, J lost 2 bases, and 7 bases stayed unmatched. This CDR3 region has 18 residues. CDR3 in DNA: TGTGCCACCAGCAGAGTGGCCAGGGGGCTGGCTGGGGCCAACGTCCTGACTTTC. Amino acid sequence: CATSRVARGLAGANVLTF.

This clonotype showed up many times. Here the CDR3 reads CASSESGSNQPQHF. The CDR3 DNA is TGTGCCAGCAGTGAATCAGGGAGCAATCAGCCCCAGCATTTT. This sequence joins TRBV6-1 and TRBJ1-5; maybe TRBD1 (5 bases). The V and J ends lost 2 bases and 1 base respectively, with 6 bases between them. Germline assignment: CDR1 MNHNS and CDR2 SASEGT. The CDR3 is 14 amino acids.

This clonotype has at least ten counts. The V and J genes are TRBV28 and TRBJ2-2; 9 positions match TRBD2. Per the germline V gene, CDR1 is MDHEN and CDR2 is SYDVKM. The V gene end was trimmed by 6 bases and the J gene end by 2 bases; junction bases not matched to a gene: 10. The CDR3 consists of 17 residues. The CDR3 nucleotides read TGTGCCAGCAGACGGGGACTAGCCCTACGAAACACCGGGGAGCTGTTTTTT. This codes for CASRRGLALRNTGELFF.

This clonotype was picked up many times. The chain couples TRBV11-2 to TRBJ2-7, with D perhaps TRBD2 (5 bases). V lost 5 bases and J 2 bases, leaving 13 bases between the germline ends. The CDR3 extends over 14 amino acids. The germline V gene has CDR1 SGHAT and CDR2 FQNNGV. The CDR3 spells CASSTLGNAYEQYF. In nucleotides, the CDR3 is TGTGCCAGCAGCACACTAGGGAATGCCTACGAGCAGTACTTC.

CDR3 in DNA: TGTGCCATCAGCGTCGCGGGGAATCAGCCCCAGCATTTT. It encodes CAISVAGNQPQHF. This chain joins TRBV10-3 and TRBJ1-5; D is unresolved. CDR3 size: 13 residues. Germline V CDR1 and CDR2: ENHRY, SYGVKD. Deletions cut 6 bases from V and 4 bases from J, with 10 bases between.

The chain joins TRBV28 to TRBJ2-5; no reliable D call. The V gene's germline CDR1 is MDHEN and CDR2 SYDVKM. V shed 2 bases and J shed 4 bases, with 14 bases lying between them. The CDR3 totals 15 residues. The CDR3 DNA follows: TGTGCCAGCAGTTTAGGCGCCCAGGCACGAGAGACCCAGTACTTC. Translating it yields CASSLGAQARETQYF.

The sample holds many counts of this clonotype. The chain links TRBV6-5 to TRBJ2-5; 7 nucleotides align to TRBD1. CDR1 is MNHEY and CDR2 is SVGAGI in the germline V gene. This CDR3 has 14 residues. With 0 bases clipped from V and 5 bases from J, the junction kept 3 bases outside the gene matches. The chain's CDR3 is CASSYSVQGETQYF. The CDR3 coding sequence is TGTGCCAGCAGTTACTCGGTACAGGGGGAGACCCAGTACTTC.

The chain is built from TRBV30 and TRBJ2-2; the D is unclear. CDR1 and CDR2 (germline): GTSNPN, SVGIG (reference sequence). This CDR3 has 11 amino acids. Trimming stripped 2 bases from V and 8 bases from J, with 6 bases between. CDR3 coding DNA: TGTGCCTGGAGTTCTGGGGGGGAGCTGTTTTTT. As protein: CAWSSGGELFF.

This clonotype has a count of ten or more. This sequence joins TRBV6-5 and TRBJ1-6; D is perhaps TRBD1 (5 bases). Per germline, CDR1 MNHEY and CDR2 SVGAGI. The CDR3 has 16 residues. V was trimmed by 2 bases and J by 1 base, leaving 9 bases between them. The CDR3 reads CASSYTGASYNSPLHF. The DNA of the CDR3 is TGTGCCAGCAGTTACACCGGGGCTTCCTATAATTCACCCCTCCACTTT.

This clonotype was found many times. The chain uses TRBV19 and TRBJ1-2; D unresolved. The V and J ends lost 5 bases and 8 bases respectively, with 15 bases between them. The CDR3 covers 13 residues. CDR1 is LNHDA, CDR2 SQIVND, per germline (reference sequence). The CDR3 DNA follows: TGTGCCAGTAGTCTGGGGTCCATCGTAGGCTACACCTTC. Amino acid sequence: CASSLGSIVGYTF.

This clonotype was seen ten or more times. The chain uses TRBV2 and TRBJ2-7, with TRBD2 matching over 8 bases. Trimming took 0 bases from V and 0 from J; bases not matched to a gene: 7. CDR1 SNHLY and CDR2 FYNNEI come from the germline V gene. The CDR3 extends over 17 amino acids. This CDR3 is CASSEALPGGSSYEQYF. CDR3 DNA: TGTGCCAGCAGTGAAGCGCTTCCGGGGGGGAGCTCCTACGAGCAGTACTTC.